These 21 T cell receptor beta chains originate from one sample sequenced in a study of radiation and T cells in renal cell carcinoma. Some clones are missing from TCRdb's copy, which holds only in-frame ones; the method was immunoSEQ multiplex PCR. The data hold roughly 23,000 clones, with 45% to 50% observed a single time. Documented treatment: 15 Gy SBRT to primary tumor, nephrectomy 4 weeks later. This specimen consisted of tumor tissue, obtained from a patient whose treatment included radiotherapy and nephrectomy. The receptors were gathered from a woman in her fifties or sixties with renal cell carcinoma.

In this sample, this clone turned up a few times. The chain recombines TRBV2 with TRBJ2-7, with D uncertain. Between the trimmed V and J ends, which lost 5 bases and 6 bases, there was a span of 14 bases. The CDR3 runs 13 residues. The germline CDR1 and CDR2 sequences are SNHLY and FYNNEI. The CDR3 is CASSSSHKGEQYF. CDR3 in DNA: TGTGCCAGCAGTTCAAGTCATAAGGGCGAGCAGTACTTC.

Only a few counts were recorded for this clone. A junction end diverges from the germline sequence, so it may reflect a read error. This chain connects TRBV20-1 to TRBJ1-1; D is undetermined. Looked up from germline, CDR1 is DFQATT and CDR2 is SNEGSKA (reference sequence). This CDR3 contains 10 residues. CDR3 sequence reads: CSARGHYVIF. The CDR3 DNA follows: TGCAGTGCTAGAGGACATTACGTGATCTTT.

In its sample, this clone was seen a few times. CDR3: CAWSVKAVSPLHF. In DNA form, the CDR3 reads TGTGCCTGGAGTGTAAAGGCGGTTTCACCCCTCCACTTT. The chain carries TRBV30 and TRBJ1-6; D is unclear. The V and J ends lost 0 bases and 9 bases respectively, with 9 bases between them. The CDR3 sequence is 13 residues long. Germline CDR1 is GTSNPN and CDR2 is SVGIG (reference sequence).

The chain recombines TRBV9 with TRBJ2-5; D gene uncertain. From germline, CDR1 is SGDLS and CDR2 YYNGEE. CDR3 length equals 14 residues. The germline V and J ends were trimmed by 0 bases and 9 bases, with 15 bases remaining between them. CDR3 in DNA: TGTGCCAGCAGCGTAGAGGGCAGTCAGGATCCCCAGTACTTC. It codes for CASSVEGSQDPQYF.

This clone was picked up a small number of times. V and J are TRBV18 and TRBJ2-3, with D perhaps matching TRBD2 (7 bases). V was shortened by 3 bases and J by 5 bases, with 12 bases between the two germline ends. Germline V CDR1 and CDR2: KGHSH, LQKENI. The CDR3 totals 14 residues. The CDR3 reads CASSPGGARDTQYF. As DNA, the CDR3 is TGTGCCAGCTCACCGGGGGGGGCGAGAGATACGCAGTATTTT.

This clone has ten or more counts. Other DNA variants within this sample encode the same CDR3. The gene calls are TRBV4-1 and TRBJ1-2; D uncertain. The CDR3 loop spans 14 amino acids. Germline CDR1 reads MGHRA; CDR2 reads YSYEKL. Trimming pared 0 bases from V and 4 bases from J, leaving 9 bases between. The CDR3 DNA reads as TGCGCCAGCAGCCAAGATATAGGAAGCTATGGCTACACCTTC. It codes for CASSQDIGSYGYTF.

The chain has TRBV5-6 and TRBJ2-7; TRBD2 is a possible D gene (5 bases). From germline, CDR1 is SGHDT and CDR2 YYEEEE. This CDR3 spans 17 amino acids. The V and J ends lost 4 bases and 0 bases respectively, with 20 bases between them. The CDR3 loop reads CASSTLIDYQSSYEQYF. The CDR3 DNA sequence: TGTGCCAGCAGCACACTAATTGACTATCAGAGCTCCTACGAGCAGTACTTC.

This chain links TRBV19 with TRBJ2-3; D may be TRBD2 (5 bases). The CDR3 extends over 15 amino acids. With 3 bases removed from V and 4 bases from J, the gap between germline ends came to 14 bases. Germline CDR1 is LNHDA and CDR2 is SQIVND (reference sequence). The CDR3 reads CASSMVGSYADTQYF. The CDR3 coding sequence is TGTGCCAGTAGTATGGTGGGGAGCTATGCAGATACGCAGTATTTT.

This chain uses TRBV4-1 with TRBJ1-6; D is uncertain. CDR3 length: 17 residues. V dropped 6 bases and J dropped 10 bases, with 25 bases sitting between them. CDR1 and CDR2 from the germline V gene are MGHRA and YSYEKL. CDR3 sequence: CASSPGGGGSQRSPLHF. The CDR3 DNA follows: TGCGCCAGCAGTCCGGGTGGAGGCGGTAGCCAACGCTCACCCCTCCACTTT.

The V and J genes are TRBV4-1 and TRBJ2-7; 11 positions agree with TRBD2. V trimming: 4 bases; J trimming: 6 bases; junction bases outside the gene matches: 8. The CDR3 contains 15 residues. Germline CDR1 reads MGHRA; CDR2 reads YSYEKL. The CDR3 DNA reads as TGCGCCAGCAGCCTAACGACTAGCGGGAATTTCGAGCAGTACTTC. It translates to CASSLTTSGNFEQYF.

This chain uses TRBV5-1 with TRBJ2-2, with D hard to call. CDR1 is SGHRS and CDR2 is YFSETQ in the germline V gene. V was clipped by 0 bases and J by 5 bases, with 5 bases between them. CDR3 length: 13 amino acids. The CDR3 DNA reads TGCGCCAGCAGCTTGGAGAGTACCGGGGAGCTGTTTTTT. This gives the protein CASSLESTGELFF.

The chain joins TRBV6-5 to TRBJ2-7; D might be TRBD2 (6 bases). Germline loops: CDR1 MNHEY, CDR2 SVGAGI. V shed 5 bases and J shed 5 bases, with 19 bases lying between them. The CDR3 has 15 amino acids. CDR3 sequence reads: CASSPPLGGLNEQYF. The CDR3 DNA reads TGTGCCAGCAGTCCGCCCTTGGGGGGACTCAACGAGCAGTACTTC.

V usage is TRBV14 and J usage is TRBJ2-7, with D unresolved. Trimming stripped 0 bases from V and 9 bases from J, with 15 bases between. The CDR3 totals 14 residues. Germline CDR1 is SGHDN and CDR2 is FVKESK. CDR3: CASSQDLSLAGQYF. CDR3 DNA sequence: TGTGCCAGCAGCCAAGATTTGAGTTTGGCCGGGCAGTACTTC. The whole variable domain, filled in from reference TRBV14 and TRBJ2-7, reads EAGVTQFPSHSVIEKGQTVTLRCDPISGHDNLYWYRRVMGKEIKFLLHFVKESKQDESGMPNNRFLAERTGGTYSTLKVQPAELEDSGVYFCASSQDLSLAGQYFGPGTRLTVT.

This clone was counted only a few times. J is TRBJ1-4 and V is TRBV18; the match to TRBD1 covers 8 bases. The V and J ends lost 3 bases and 8 bases, in that order; junction bases with no gene match: 2. The germline CDR1 and CDR2 sequences are KGHSH and LQKENI. This CDR3 is built from 13 residues. CDR3 amino acids: CASSPTGVEKLFF. Written as DNA, the CDR3 is TGTGCCAGCTCACCGACAGGGGTCGAAAAACTGTTTTTT.

This clone was counted between two and nine times. The chain employs TRBV18 and TRBJ1-1; D not certain. The CDR3 loop spans 14 amino acids. Germline loops: CDR1 KGHSH, CDR2 LQKENI. The ends were cut back, 3 bases at V and 1 base at J, with 9 bases in the middle. The CDR3 protein is CASSPADSNTEAFF. As DNA, the CDR3 is TGTGCCAGCTCACCGGCAGATTCGAACACTGAAGCTTTCTTT. Drawing the rest from reference TRBV18 and TRBJ1-1, the complete variable domain is NAGVMQNPRHLVRRRGQEARLRCSPMKGHSHVYWYRQLPEEGLKFMVYLQKENIIDESGMPKERFSAEFPKEGPSILRIQQVVRGDSAAYFCASSPADSNTEAFFGQGTRLTVV.

The chain couples TRBV19 to TRBJ2-3; the match to TRBD2 covers 8 bases. Unmatched junction bases numbered 4, after V lost 5 bases and J lost 0 bases. In germline, CDR1 is LNHDA, CDR2 SQIVND (reference sequence). This CDR3 is 15 amino acids long. The chain's CDR3 is CASSFGLASTDTQYF. As DNA, the CDR3 is TGTGCCAGTAGTTTCGGACTAGCTAGCACAGATACGCAGTATTTT. The complete variable domain, with remaining parts taken from reference TRBV19 and TRBJ2-3, reads DGGITQSPKYLFRKEGQNVTLSCEQNLNHDAMYWYRQDPGQGLRLIYYSQIVNDFQKGDIAEGYSVSREKKESFPLTVTSAQKNPTAFYLCASSFGLASTDTQYFGPGTRLTVL.

Many counts were recorded for this clone. Distinct nucleotide sequences in the sample also encode this CDR3. The rearrangement uses TRBV4-3 and TRBJ2-1; 12 bases are shared with TRBD2. Germline lookup yields CDR1 LGHNA and CDR2 YSLEER. The CDR3 has 15 amino acids. V dropped 5 bases and J dropped 4; count of bases not matched to a gene: 3. CDR3 amino acids: CASSSGLAGYNEQFF. DNA of the CDR3: TGCGCCAGCAGCTCGGGACTAGCGGGTTACAATGAGCAGTTCTTC.

The rearrangement joins TRBV9 to TRBJ2-5; no firm D call. CDR1 and CDR2 (germline): SGDLS, YYNGEE. Trimming left V 4 bases short and J 5 bases short, with 9 bases between. The CDR3 contains 12 residues. The CDR3 DNA follows: TGTGCCAGCAGCCCCGGGCTGGAGACCCAGTACTTC. This translates into CASSPGLETQYF.

The chain recombines TRBV6-5 with TRBJ1-4; D is unresolved. Trimming took off 6 bases at V and 5 bases at J, with 13 bases between the two ends. Germline V gene sequence: CDR1 MNHEY, CDR2 SVGAGI. The CDR3 runs to 14 residues. Here the CDR3 DNA reads TGTGCCAGCAGGGAAGATAGTGGGAATGAAAAACTGTTTTTT. Protein sequence: CASREDSGNEKLFF.

This clone counts as medium-sized (0.01 to 0.1%). This sequence joins TRBV6-5 and TRBJ1-1, with TRBD1 matching over 9 bases. The CDR3 runs 15 residues. CDR1 MNHEY and CDR2 SVGAGI come from the germline V gene. V shed 1 base and J 3 bases; nucleotides not matched to a gene: 3. In DNA form, the CDR3 reads TGTGCCAGCAGTTACTTTACAGGGGGCCACACTGAAGCTTTCTTT. As protein: CASSYFTGGHTEAFF.

The genes are TRBV6-5 and TRBJ2-2; the D is unclear. Trimming took off 11 bases at V and 6 bases at J, with 13 bases between the two ends. The CDR3 spans 12 residues. CDR1 and CDR2 from the germline V gene are MNHEY and SVGAGI. In nucleotides, the CDR3 is TGTGCCGCTGGGGAAAGGGCCGGGGAGCTGTTTTTT. This translates into CAAGERAGELFF.